This T cell receptor beta chain was recovered during a study of tumor-infiltrating lymphocytes in primary liver carcinoma. Overall study findings and caveats: Blood had a significantly lower top-250-clone fraction than tumors did (p = 0.039).

This clonotype was picked up one time. No antigen is known for it. Since a much larger clone is just one base distant, this may be a read error. The source of the blood RNA was unsorted whole blood, and germline DNA was extracted as well. Germline values: CDR1 LGHNA, CDR2 YNFKEQ. V lost 2 bases to trimming and J lost 6 bases, with 11 bases between them. This CDR3 spans 13 amino acids. With around 500 ng total RNA as template and a constant-region primer, TCR beta cDNA was made. Investigators got TCR beta libraries out of three nested multiplex PCR rounds, done with slightly modified ARM-PCR. Researchers ran the first two PCR rounds for ten to eleven cycles each with TRBV1-TRBV30 forward primers and a C-beta reverse primer. TCRdb itself ran the multiplex PCR reads through MiXCR, one entry per CDR3 protein. In the table there are hundreds of thousands of distinct CDR3 sequences, over 55% of which are singletons.

J is TRBJ2-7 and V is TRBV4-2; possibly TRBD1 or TRBD2 for D (5 bases each). The sequencing sample was made of peripheral blood. The TCR was taken from a man aged 35-49 years with primary liver carcinoma and hepatitis B virus infection. Here the CDR3 DNA reads TGTGCCAGCAGCCAACCAGGGACCAGCGAGCAGTACTTC. The encoded protein is CASSQPGTSEQYF.